The clone carrying this TCR beta chain appeared a few times. The sample is drawn from a study of response to subunit inactivated influenza vaccine. The CDR3 spans 14 residues. V lost 3 bases and J 6 bases, leaving 15 bases between the germline ends. Germline CDR1 reads DFQATT; CDR2 reads SNEGSKA (reference sequence). MiXCR, applied by TCRdb to the RT-PCR reads, yields one record per CDR3 protein. The profile shows some 540,000 distinct CDR3 sequences, less than 25% of them singletons. This sample was shared with a second study, whose subject was T cells expressing NK-cell markers. From that paper: As the method of synthesis, 5'RACE template switching with UMIs yielded TCR beta cDNA. In more than 5 donors, dominant CD3+CD56+NKG2C+ clones formed 1.0-7.0% of CD8+ cells.

Source: CD4+ T cells sorted from PBMCs, taken 11 to 12 days after vaccination. This receptor was taken from a man aged 50-60 years who received an inactivated influenza vaccine. The gene calls are TRBV20-1 and TRBJ2-4; no clear D. The CDR3: CSASATGWGNIQYF. The CDR3 DNA sequence: TGCAGTGCTAGTGCGACGGGTTGGGGAAACATTCAGTACTTC.